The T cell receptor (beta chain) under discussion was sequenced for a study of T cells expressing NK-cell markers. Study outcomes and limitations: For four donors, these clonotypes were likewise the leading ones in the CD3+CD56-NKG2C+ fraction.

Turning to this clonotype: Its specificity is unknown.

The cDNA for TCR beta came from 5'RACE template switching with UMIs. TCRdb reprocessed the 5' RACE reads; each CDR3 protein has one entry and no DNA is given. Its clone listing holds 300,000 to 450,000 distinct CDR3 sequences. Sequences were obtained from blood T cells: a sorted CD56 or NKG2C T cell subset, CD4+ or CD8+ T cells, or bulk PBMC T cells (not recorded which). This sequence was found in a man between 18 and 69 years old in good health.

This CDR3 reads CAITASGGREQYF. The gene calls are TRBV10-3 and TRBJ2-7; TCRdb returns TRBD2, unconfirmable since there is no DNA. This CDR3 contains 13 residues. Germline CDR1 is ENHRY and CDR2 is SYGVKD.